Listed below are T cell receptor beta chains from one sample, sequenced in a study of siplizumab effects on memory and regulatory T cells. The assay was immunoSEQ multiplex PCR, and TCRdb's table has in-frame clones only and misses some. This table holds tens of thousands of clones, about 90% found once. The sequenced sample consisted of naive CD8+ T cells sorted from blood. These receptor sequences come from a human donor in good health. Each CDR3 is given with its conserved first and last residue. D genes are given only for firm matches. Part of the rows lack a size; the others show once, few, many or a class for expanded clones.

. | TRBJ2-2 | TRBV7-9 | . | CAPHSVNTGELFF | TGTGCCCCCCACAGCGTCAACACCGGGGAGCTGTTTTTT
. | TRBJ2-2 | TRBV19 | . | CATRTAITGELFF | TGTGCCACGCGGACAGCGATCACCGGGGAGCTGTTTTTT
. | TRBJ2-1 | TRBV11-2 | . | CASSLRQKVAYNEQFF | TGTGCCAGCAGCTTAAGGCAAAAAGTCGCCTACAATGAGCAGTTCTTC
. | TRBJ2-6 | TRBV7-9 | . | CASSLLPSGANVLTF | TGTGCCAGCAGCCTACTCCCCTCTGGGGCCAACGTCCTGACTTTC
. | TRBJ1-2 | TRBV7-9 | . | CASSLVGTSQGGYTF | TGTGCCAGCAGCTTAGTAGGGACCTCCCAGGGTGGCTACACCTTC
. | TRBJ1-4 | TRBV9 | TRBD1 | CASSAAGTGDEKLFF | TGTGCCAGCAGCGCCGCCGGGACAGGGGACGAAAAACTGTTTTTT
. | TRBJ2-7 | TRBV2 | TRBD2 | CASSVSGGPLEGYYEQYF | TGTGCCAGCAGTGTCAGCGGGGGGCCTTTAGAAGGGTACTACGAGCAGTACTTC
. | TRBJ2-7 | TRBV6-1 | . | CASGLRRLTYEQYF | TGTGCCAGCGGCCTCCGTAGGCTAACCTACGAGCAGTACTTC
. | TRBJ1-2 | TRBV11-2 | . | CASSLVGGANYGYTF | TGTGCCAGCAGCTTAGTAGGGGGGGCTAACTATGGCTACACCTTC
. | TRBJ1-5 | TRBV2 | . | CASRQIPGPTNQPQHF | TGTGCCAGCAGGCAGATACCGGGACCGACCAATCAGCCCCAGCATTTT
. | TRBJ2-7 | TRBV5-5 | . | CASSPGVGYEQYF | TGTGCCAGCTCTCCGGGAGTGGGGTACGAGCAGTACTTC
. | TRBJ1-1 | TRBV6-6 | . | CASSPDPLGTEAFF | TGTGCCAGCAGTCCGGACCCCTTGGGGACTGAAGCTTTCTTT
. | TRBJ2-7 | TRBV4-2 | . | CASSQDPDYEQYF | TGTGCCAGCAGCCAAGACCCGGACTACGAGCAGTACTTC
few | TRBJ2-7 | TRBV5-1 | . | CASSLFGTQYEQYF | TGCGCCAGCAGCTTGTTCGGGACACAGTACGAGCAGTACTTC
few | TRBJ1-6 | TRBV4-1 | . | CASSQVGSEGSPLHF | TGCGCCAGCAGCCAAGTCGGGTCTGAAGGTTCACCCCTCCACTTT
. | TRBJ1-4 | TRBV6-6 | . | CASSRLTGTNEKLFF | TGTGCCAGCAGTCGATTGACAGGAACAAATGAAAAACTGTTTTTT
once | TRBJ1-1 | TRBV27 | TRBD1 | CASSLWTGNSPTPPEAFF | TGTGCCAGCAGTTTATGGACAGGGAATTCCCCCACACCTCCTGAAGCTTTCTTT
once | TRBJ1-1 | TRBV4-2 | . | CASSQESRGTEAFF | TGTGCCAGCAGCCAAGAGTCACGGGGCACTGAAGCTTTCTTT
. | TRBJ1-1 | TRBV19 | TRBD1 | CASNRGNTEAFF | TGTGCCAGTAACAGGGGGAACACTGAAGCTTTCTTT
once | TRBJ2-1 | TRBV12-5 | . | CASGLVLANEQFF | TGTGCTAGTGGTTTGGTATTGGCCAATGAGCAGTTCTTC
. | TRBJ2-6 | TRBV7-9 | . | CASSLTASGANVLTF | TGTGCCAGCAGCTTGACAGCCTCTGGGGCCAACGTCCTGACTTTC
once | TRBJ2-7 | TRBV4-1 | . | CASSQEGTYEQYF | TGCGCCAGCAGCCAAGAGGGGACCTACGAGCAGTACTTC
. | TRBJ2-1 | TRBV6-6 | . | CASSYPSGAVGNEQFF | TGTGCCAGCAGTTACCCTTCTGGGGCAGTGGGCAATGAGCAGTTCTTC
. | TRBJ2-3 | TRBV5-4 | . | CASSITGGTDTQYF | TGTGCCAGCAGCATTACAGGAGGCACAGATACGCAGTATTTT
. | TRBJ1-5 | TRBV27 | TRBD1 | CASSLGTGGDQPQHF | TGTGCCAGCAGTTTAGGGACAGGGGGGGATCAGCCCCAGCATTTT
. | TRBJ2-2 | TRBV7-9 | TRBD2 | CASVGPSGSGSTGELFF | TGTGCCAGCGTGGGTCCTAGCGGGAGCGGGTCCACCGGGGAGCTGTTTTTT
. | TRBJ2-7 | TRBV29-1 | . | CSVDSQKGEQYF | TGCAGCGTTGATAGCCAGAAGGGAGAGCAGTACTTC
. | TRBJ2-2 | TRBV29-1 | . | CSVEGAATSTGELFF | TGCAGCGTTGAAGGGGCGGCAACCAGTACCGGGGAGCTGTTTTTT
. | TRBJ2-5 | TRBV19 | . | CASSKGLPGETQYF | TGTGCCAGTAGTAAGGGACTCCCGGGGGAGACCCAGTACTTC
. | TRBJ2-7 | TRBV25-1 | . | CASSESTGASSYEQYF | TGTGCCAGCAGTGAATCCACCGGGGCCAGCTCCTACGAGCAGTACTTC
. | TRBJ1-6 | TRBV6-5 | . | CASSYSDGPYNSPLHF | TGTGCCAGCAGTTACTCGGATGGTCCCTATAATTCACCCCTCCACTTT
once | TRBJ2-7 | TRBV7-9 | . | CASSLGGTNYEQYF | TGTGCCAGCAGCTTAGGTGGGACAAACTACGAGCAGTACTTC
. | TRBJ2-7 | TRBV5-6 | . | CASSLGGYEQYF | TGTGCCAGCAGCTTAGGGGGCTACGAGCAGTACTTC
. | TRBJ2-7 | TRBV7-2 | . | CASSLPNYEQYF | TGTGCCAGCAGCTTACCGAACTACGAGCAGTACTTC
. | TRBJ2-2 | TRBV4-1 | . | CASSQDPGVAPELFF | TGCGCCAGCAGCCAAGATCCGGGAGTAGCGCCCGAGCTGTTTTTT
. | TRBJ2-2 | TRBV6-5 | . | CASSYSVGGSGELFF | TGTGCCAGCAGTTACTCCGTGGGAGGATCCGGGGAGCTGTTTTTT
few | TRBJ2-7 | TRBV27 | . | CASSLRAAYEQYF | TGTGCCAGCAGTTTAAGGGCGGCCTACGAGCAGTACTTC
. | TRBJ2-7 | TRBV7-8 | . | CASSGGDSKYEQYF | TGTGCCAGCAGCGGGGGGGACAGCAAATACGAGCAGTACTTC
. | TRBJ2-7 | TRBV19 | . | CASSMQGEVYEQYF | TGTGCCAGTAGTATGCAGGGTGAGGTTTACGAGCAGTACTTC
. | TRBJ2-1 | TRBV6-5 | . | CASSYYSDYNEQFF | TGTGCCAGCAGTTATTACAGTGACTACAATGAGCAGTTCTTC
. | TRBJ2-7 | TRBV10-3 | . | CASLDPATAPYEQYF | TGTGCCAGCCTGGACCCCGCGACAGCGCCCTACGAGCAGTACTTC
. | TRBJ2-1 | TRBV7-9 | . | CASSFSTGINEQFF | TGTGCCAGCAGCTTCTCTACAGGGATCAATGAGCAGTTCTTC
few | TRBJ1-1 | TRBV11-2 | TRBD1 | CASSLGWTGEDEAFF | TGTGCCAGCAGCTTAGGCTGGACAGGGGAAGATGAAGCTTTCTTT
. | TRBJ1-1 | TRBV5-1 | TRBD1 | CASSPGGMTEAFF | TGCGCCAGCAGCCCAGGGGGAATGACTGAAGCTTTCTTT
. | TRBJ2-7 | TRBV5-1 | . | CASSSARQTDRSYEQYF | TGCGCCAGCAGCTCGGCGCGACAGACGGACCGGTCCTACGAGCAGTACTTC
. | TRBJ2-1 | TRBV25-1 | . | CASSEWGRDDGEQFF | TGTGCCAGCAGTGAATGGGGACGAGATGACGGTGAGCAGTTCTTC
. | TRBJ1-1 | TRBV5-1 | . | CASSRTPGLQNTEAFF | TGCGCCAGCAGCAGGACTCCGGGACTGCAGAACACTGAAGCTTTCTTT
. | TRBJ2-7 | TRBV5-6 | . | CASSLAVRDWAYEQYF | TGTGCCAGCAGCTTGGCCGTAAGGGACTGGGCCTACGAGCAGTACTTC
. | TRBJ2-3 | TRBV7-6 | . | CASTDPPSTPYTQYF | TGTGCCAGCACCGACCCCCCCTCCACCCCCTATACGCAGTATTTT
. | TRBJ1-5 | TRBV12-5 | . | CASGLGDSSYSNQPQHF | TGTGCTAGTGGTTTGGGAGACAGTTCATATAGCAATCAGCCCCAGCATTTT
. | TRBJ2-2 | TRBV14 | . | CASAPLNTGELFF | TGTGCCAGCGCCCCTTTAAACACCGGGGAGCTGTTTTTT